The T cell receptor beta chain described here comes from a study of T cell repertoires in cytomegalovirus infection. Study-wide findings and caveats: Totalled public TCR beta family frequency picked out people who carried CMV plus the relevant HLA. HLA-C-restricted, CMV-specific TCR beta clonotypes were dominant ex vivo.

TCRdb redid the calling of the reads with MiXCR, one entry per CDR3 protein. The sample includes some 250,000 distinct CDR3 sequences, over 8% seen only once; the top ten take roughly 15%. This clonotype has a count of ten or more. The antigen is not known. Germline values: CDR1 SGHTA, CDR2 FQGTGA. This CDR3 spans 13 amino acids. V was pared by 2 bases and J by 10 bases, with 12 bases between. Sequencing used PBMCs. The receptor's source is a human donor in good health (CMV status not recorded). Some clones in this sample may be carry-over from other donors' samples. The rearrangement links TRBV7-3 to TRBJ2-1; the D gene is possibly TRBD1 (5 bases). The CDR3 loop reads CASSLRTTGEQFF. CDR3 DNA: TGTGCCAGCAGCTTACGGACAACTGGGGAGCAGTTCTTC.